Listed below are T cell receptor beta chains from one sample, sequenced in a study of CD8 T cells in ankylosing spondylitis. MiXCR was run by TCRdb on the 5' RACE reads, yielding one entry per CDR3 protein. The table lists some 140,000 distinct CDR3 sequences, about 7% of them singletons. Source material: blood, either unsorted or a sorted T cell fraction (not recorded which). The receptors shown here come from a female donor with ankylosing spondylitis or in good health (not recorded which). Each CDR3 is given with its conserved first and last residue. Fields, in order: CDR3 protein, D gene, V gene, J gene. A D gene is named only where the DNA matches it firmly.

CASSTEWDRVNYGYTF	TRBD1	TRBV28	TRBJ1-2
CATSPRYSNQPQHF	.	TRBV15	TRBJ1-5
CASQREKLFF	.	TRBV28	TRBJ1-4
CASSRQVKADTQYF	.	TRBV12-3/TRBV12-4	TRBJ2-3
CSVKWTGTNQPQHF	TRBD1	TRBV29-1	TRBJ1-5
CASSQVGTGAETQYF	.	TRBV4-1	TRBJ2-5
CASSYGRDPSYNEQFF	.	TRBV6-5	TRBJ2-1
CASSPVGRASLPYGYTF	.	TRBV7-8	TRBJ1-2
CASSQEPGMATNEKLFF	.	TRBV4-2	TRBJ1-4
CASSYWADSNQPQHF	.	TRBV6-2/TRBV6-3	TRBJ1-5
CASSWPGGIGYTF	.	TRBV7-9	TRBJ1-2
CSASSSSGGWTDTQYF	TRBD2	TRBV20-1	TRBJ2-3
CASSWGVSLREQYF	.	TRBV7-2	TRBJ2-7
CSAEPLTRIQHF	.	TRBV20-1	TRBJ1-5
CASSQGASTETQYF	.	TRBV3-1	TRBJ2-5
CASSEYGSQETQYF	.	TRBV25-1	TRBJ2-5
CATSRGENEKLFF	.	TRBV15	TRBJ1-4
CTSSFQTGQTTSGNTIYF	.	TRBV12-3/TRBV12-4	TRBJ1-3
CATSIRGGELFF	.	TRBV15	TRBJ2-2
CASSPTSGVYEQYF	TRBD2	TRBV4-1	TRBJ2-7
CASSHNRQTQYF	.	TRBV6-5	TRBJ2-5
CASSLSAAWDNEQFF	.	TRBV7-6	TRBJ2-1
CAISDGTEEDTQYF	.	TRBV10-3	TRBJ2-3
CASSSEDGEMEEAFF	.	TRBV5-1	TRBJ1-1